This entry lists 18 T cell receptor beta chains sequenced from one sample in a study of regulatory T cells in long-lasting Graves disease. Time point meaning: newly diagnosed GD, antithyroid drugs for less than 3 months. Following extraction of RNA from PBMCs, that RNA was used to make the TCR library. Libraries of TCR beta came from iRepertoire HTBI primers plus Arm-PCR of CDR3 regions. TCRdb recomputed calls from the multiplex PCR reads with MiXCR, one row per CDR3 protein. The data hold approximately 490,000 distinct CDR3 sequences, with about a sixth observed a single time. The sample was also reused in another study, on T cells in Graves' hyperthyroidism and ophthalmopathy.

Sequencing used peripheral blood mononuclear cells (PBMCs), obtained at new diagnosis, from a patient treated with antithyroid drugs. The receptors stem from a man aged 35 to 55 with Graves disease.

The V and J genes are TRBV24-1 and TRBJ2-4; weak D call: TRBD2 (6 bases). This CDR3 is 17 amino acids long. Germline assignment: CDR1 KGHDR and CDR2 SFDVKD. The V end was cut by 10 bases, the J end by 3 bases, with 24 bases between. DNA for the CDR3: TGTGCCACGGAGGGCCGGTCGACTATGGGGAACAAAAACATTCAGTACTTC. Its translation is CATEGRSTMGNKNIQYF.

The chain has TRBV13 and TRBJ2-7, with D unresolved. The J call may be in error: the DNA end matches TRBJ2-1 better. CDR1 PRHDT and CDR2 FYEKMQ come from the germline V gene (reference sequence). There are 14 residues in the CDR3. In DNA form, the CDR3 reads TGTGCCAGCAGCGTCGACGGATACTCCTACGAGCAGTTCTTC. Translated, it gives CASSVDGYSYEQFF.

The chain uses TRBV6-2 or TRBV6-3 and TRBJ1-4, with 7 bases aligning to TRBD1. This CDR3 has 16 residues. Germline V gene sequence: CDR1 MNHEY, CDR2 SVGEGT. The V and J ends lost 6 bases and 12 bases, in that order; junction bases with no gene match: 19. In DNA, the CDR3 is TGTGCCAGCAGACCCGACTTCGACAGCCCTAGGGGGCAACTGTTTTTT. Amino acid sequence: CASRPDFDSPRGQLFF.

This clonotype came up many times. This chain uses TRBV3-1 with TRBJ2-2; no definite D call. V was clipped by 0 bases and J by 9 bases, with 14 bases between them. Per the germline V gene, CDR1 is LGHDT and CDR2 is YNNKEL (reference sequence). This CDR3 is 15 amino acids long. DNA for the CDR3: TGTGCCAGCAGCCAAGATAGGGCGCCGCAGCGGGAGCTGTTTTTT. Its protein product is CASSQDRAPQRELFF. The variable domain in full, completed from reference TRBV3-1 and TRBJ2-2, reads DTAVSQTPKYLVTQMGNDKSIKCEQNLGHDTMYWYKQDSKKFLKIMFSYNNKELIINETVPNRFSPKSPDKAHLNLHINSLELGDSAVYFCASSQDRAPQRELFFGEGSRLTVL.

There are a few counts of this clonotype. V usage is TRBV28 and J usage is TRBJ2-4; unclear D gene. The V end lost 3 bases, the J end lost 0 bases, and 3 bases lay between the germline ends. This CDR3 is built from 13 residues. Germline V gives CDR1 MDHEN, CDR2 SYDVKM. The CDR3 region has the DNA TGTGCCAGCAGTTTCCTAGCCAAAAACATTCAGTACTTC. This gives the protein CASSFLAKNIQYF.

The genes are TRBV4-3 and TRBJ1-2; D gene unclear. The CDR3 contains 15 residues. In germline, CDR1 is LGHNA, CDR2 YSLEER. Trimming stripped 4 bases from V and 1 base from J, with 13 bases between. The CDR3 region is CASSPLRLNNYGYTF. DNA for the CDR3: TGCGCCAGCAGCCCTCTCAGACTCAATAACTATGGCTACACCTTC.

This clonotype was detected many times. CDR3 amino acids: CASSLMRASGNLAKNIQYF. CDR3 DNA: TGTGCCAGCAGTTTAATGCGGGCTAGCGGGAATCTAGCCAAAAACATTCAGTACTTC. V is TRBV28 and J is TRBJ2-4; TRBD2 agrees at 9 bases. After removal of 2 bases from V and 0 bases from J, the junction contained 11 bases not matched to a gene. Per germline, CDR1 MDHEN and CDR2 SYDVKM. The CDR3 loop spans 19 amino acids.

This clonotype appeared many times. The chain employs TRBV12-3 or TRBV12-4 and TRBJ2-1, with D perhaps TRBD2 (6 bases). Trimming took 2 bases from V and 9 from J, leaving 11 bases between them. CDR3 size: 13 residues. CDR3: CASSLRRDAEQFF. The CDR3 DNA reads TGTGCCAGCAGTTTAAGGCGGGACGCTGAGCAGTTCTTC.

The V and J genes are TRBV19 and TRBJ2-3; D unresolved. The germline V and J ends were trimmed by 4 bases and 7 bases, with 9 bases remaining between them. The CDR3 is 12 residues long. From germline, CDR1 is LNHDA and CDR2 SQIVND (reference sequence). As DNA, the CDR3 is TGTGCCAGTAGTACAGATCGAAATACGCAGTATTTT. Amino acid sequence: CASSTDRNTQYF.

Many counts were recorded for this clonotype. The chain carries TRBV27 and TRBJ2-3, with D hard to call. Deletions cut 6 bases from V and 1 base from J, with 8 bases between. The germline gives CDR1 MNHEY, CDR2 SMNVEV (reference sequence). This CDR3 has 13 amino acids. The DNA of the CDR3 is TGTGCCAGCAGCCGTAGTCGCACAGATACGCAGTATTTT. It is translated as CASSRSRTDTQYF.

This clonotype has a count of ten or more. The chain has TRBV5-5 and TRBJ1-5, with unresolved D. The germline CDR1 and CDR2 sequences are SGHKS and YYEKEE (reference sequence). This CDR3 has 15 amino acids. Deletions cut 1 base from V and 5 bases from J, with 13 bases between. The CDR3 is CASSLPSVGDQPQHF. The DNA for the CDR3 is TGTGCCAGCAGCTTGCCGTCAGTTGGAGATCAGCCCCAGCATTTT. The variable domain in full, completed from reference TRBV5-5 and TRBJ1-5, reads DAGVTQSPTHLIKTRGQQVTLRCSPISGHKSVSWYQQVLGQGPQFIFQYYEKEERGRGNFPDRFSARQFPNYSSELNVNALLLGDSALYLCASSLPSVGDQPQHFGDGTRLSIL.

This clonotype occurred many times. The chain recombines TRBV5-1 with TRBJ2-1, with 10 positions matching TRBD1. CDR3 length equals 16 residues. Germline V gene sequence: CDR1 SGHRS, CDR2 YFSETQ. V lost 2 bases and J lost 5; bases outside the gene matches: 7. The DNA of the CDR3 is TGCGCCAGCAGCTTTCGACAGGGGGCCGGGCACAATGAGCAGTTCTTC. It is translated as CASSFRQGAGHNEQFF.

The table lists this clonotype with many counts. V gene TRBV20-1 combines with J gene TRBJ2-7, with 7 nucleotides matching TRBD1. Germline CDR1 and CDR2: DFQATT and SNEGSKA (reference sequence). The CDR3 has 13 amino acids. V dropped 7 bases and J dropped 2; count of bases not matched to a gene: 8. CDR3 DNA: TGCAGTGTGCGGACAGGTTCCCCCTACGAGCAGTACTTC. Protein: CSVRTGSPYEQYF.

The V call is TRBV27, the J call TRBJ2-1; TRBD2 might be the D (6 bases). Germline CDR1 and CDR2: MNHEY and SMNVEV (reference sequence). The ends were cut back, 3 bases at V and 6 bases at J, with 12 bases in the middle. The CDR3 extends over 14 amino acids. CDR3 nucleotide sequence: TGTGCCAGCAGTTTGGCTAGCGCTGGCAATGAGCAGTTCTTC. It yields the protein CASSLASAGNEQFF.

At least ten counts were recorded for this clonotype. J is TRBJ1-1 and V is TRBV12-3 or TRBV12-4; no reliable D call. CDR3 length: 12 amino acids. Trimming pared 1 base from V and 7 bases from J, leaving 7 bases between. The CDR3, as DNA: TGTGCCAGCAGTTTAGAAGGCTTTGAAGCTTTCTTT. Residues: CASSLEGFEAFF.

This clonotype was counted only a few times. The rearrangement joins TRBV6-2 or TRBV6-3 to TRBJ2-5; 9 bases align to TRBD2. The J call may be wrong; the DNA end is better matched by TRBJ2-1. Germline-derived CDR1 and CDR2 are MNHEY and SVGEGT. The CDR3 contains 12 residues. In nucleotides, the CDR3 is TGTGCCAGCAGTCTTAGAGCGGGAGGGCAGTTCTTC. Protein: CASSLRAGGQFF.

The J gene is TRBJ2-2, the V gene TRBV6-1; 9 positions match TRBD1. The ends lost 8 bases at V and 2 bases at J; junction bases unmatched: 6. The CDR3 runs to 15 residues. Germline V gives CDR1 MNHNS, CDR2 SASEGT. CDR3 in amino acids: CASSRGQGNTGELFF. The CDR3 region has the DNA TGTGCCAGCTCAAGGGGACAGGGAAACACCGGGGAGCTGTTTTTT.

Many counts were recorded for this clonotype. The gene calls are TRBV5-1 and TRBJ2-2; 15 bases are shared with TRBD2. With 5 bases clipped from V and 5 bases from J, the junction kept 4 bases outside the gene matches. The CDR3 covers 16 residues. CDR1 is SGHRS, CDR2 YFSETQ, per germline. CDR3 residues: CASSSGLAGGTGELFF. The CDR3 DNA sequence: TGCGCCAGCAGTTCTGGACTAGCGGGAGGGACCGGGGAGCTGTTTTTT. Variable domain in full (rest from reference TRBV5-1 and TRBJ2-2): KAGVTQTPRYLIKTRGQQVTLSCSPISGHRSVSWYQQTPGQGLQFLFEYFSETQRNKGNFPGRFSGRQFSNSRSEMNVSTLELGDSALYLCASSSGLAGGTGELFFGEGSRLTVL.